A single sample gave rise to the 22 T cell receptor beta chains below, sequenced in a study of graft-versus-host responses after intestinal transplantation. Tissue processing of the graft released intraepithelial and lamina propria lymphocytes from it. Sequencing was performed with immunoSEQ multiplex PCR; in TCRdb, only in-frame clones are kept and a portion is missing. The table has 15,000 to 20,000 clones, approximately 79% seen once. Sequenced here: ileum tissue, sampled 20 days after intestinal transplant. These receptors were taken from a human patient who received an intestinal transplant, so some T cells may come from the graft donor.

The chain links TRBV6-6 to TRBJ2-5, with 11 bases matching TRBD2. The germline V gene has CDR1 MNHNY and CDR2 SVGAGI (reference sequence). This CDR3 is 15 amino acids long. After removal of 4 bases from V and 3 bases from J, the junction contained 4 bases not matched to a gene. The CDR3 nucleotides are TGTGCCAGCAGTTTCACTAGCGGGAGTAAAGAGACCCAGTACTTC. It yields the protein CASSFTSGSKETQYF.

By share of the sample, this clone is medium-sized. This rearrangement joins TRBV10-3 to TRBJ1-1; D remains unclear. This CDR3 region has 13 residues. V was cut by 10 bases and J by 1 base, with 13 bases left in between. The germline CDR1 and CDR2 sequences are ENHRY and SYGVKD. The chain's CDR3 is CATLKEQNTEAFF. The CDR3 nucleotides are TGTGCCACCCTCAAGGAGCAGAACACTGAAGCTTTCTTT.

The gene calls are TRBV19 and TRBJ1-2; tentative D call: TRBD1 (5 bases). V lost 2 bases to trimming and J lost 6 bases, with 10 bases between them. Germline CDR1 LNHDA, CDR2 SQIVND (reference sequence). The CDR3 contains 13 residues. CDR3 nucleotides: TGTGCCAGTAGTATAAATAAAGGGGATGGCTACACCTTC. This encodes CASSINKGDGYTF.

This clone was observed a few times. The chain combines TRBV19 with TRBJ2-3; 11 bases are a match to TRBD2. Germline V CDR1 and CDR2: LNHDA, SQIVND (reference sequence). V shed 5 bases and J 2 bases; nucleotides not matched to a gene: 6. The CDR3 totals 16 residues. The chain's CDR3 is CASSLTSGSHTDTQYF. CDR3 DNA: TGTGCCAGTAGTTTAACTAGCGGGAGCCACACAGATACGCAGTATTTT.

DNA for the CDR3: TGTGCCAGCACGGAGACTAGCGGGGCGGTGAGGATAGCAGATACGCAGTATTTT. Translating gives CASTETSGAVRIADTQYF. The V call is TRBV27, the J call TRBJ2-3; 11 bases line up with TRBD2. The germline gives CDR1 MNHEY, CDR2 SMNVEV (reference sequence). The length of the CDR3 is 18 residues. Trimming cost V 7 bases and J 4 bases; bases outside gene matches: 16.

The chain employs TRBV7-9 and TRBJ1-2; D is possibly TRBD1 (6 bases). Trimming cost V 5 bases and J 4 bases, with 11 bases left between them. Germline V CDR1 and CDR2: SEHNR, FQNEAQ (reference sequence). This CDR3 has 13 amino acids. CDR3 bases: TGTGCCAGCAGCCCCGGACAGATCTATGGCTACACCTTC. Residues: CASSPGQIYGYTF.

The V call is TRBV7-8, the J call TRBJ2-3; no definite D call. Between the trimmed V and J ends, which lost 2 bases and 7 bases, there was a span of 16 bases. The CDR3 consists of 15 residues. Germline V gives CDR1 SGHVS, CDR2 FQNEAQ. The DNA of the CDR3 is TGTGCCAGCAGCTTACTCACCAGCCACAGTTATACGCAGTATTTT. Amino acids: CASSLLTSHSYTQYF. The full variable domain, rest sourced from reference TRBV7-8 and TRBJ2-3, is GAGVSQSPRYKVAKRGQDVALRCDPISGHVSLFWYQQALGQGPEFLTYFQNEAQLDKSGLPSDRFFAERPEGSVSTLKIQRTQQEDSAVYLCASSLLTSHSYTQYFGPGTRLTVL.

The CDR3 here is CASTFGGQGWTDTQYF. For the CDR3, the DNA is TGCGCCAGCACCTTCGGGGGACAGGGTTGGACAGATACGCAGTATTTT. V gene TRBV5-1 combines with J gene TRBJ2-3; TRBD1 aligns across 9 bases. From germline, CDR1 is SGHRS and CDR2 YFSETQ. V lost 6 bases and J lost 3; bases outside the gene matches: 11. CDR3 length: 16 amino acids.

This chain links TRBV4-1 with TRBJ2-7; 8 bases fit TRBD1. With 1 base clipped from V and 2 bases from J, the junction kept 4 bases outside the gene matches. This CDR3 contains 15 residues. Germline values: CDR1 MGHRA, CDR2 YSYEKL. CDR3: CASSQATGETYEQYF. The CDR3, as DNA: TGCGCCAGCAGCCAAGCGACAGGGGAAACCTACGAGCAGTACTTC.

This clone showed up just once. The chain combines TRBV7-9 with TRBJ2-5; D not certain. Trimming stripped 3 bases from V and 2 bases from J, with 10 bases between. Germline lookup yields CDR1 SEHNR and CDR2 FQNEAQ (reference sequence). The CDR3 is made up of 14 amino acids. CDR3 sequence reads: CASSFLQFQETQYF. As DNA, the CDR3 is TGTGCCAGCAGCTTTCTCCAGTTTCAAGAGACCCAGTACTTC.

CDR3 sequence: CASSVASGTYEQYF. CDR3 DNA sequence: TGTGCCAGCAGCGTAGCTTCAGGGACCTACGAGCAGTACTTC. The chain recombines TRBV9 with TRBJ2-7; weak D call: TRBD1 (5 bases). The CDR3 runs 14 residues. Germline V lookup: CDR1 SGDLS, CDR2 YYNGEE. Deletions cut 0 bases from V and 2 bases from J, with 9 bases between.

This clone has just a few counts. This chain links TRBV27 with TRBJ1-6; possible D gene TRBD1, 5 bases. Trimming stripped 6 bases from V and 10 bases from J, with 22 bases between. This CDR3 spans 16 amino acids. In germline, CDR1 is MNHEY, CDR2 SMNVEV (reference sequence). CDR3 nucleotide sequence: TGTGCCAGCAGGAGCTATGAACATGGCAGACAGTCACCCCTCCACTTT. It encodes CASRSYEHGRQSPLHF.

By sample fraction, this clone is medium-sized. This chain connects TRBV6-1 to TRBJ1-6, with D hard to call. CDR1 MNHNS and CDR2 SASEGT come from the germline V gene. The V end lost 2 bases, the J end lost 6 bases, and 14 bases lay between the germline ends. The CDR3 totals 16 residues. The CDR3 reads CASSEYWQNSNSPLHF. DNA for the CDR3: TGTGCCAGCAGTGAATATTGGCAGAACAGTAATTCACCCCTCCACTTT.

This clone occurred once. In nucleotides, the CDR3 is TGCGCCAGCAGCCAAAATTTAGCGGGAGGGATCTACAATGAGCAGTTCTTC. It yields the protein CASSQNLAGGIYNEQFF. The V call is TRBV4-3, the J call TRBJ2-1, with 11 bases matching TRBD2. Per the germline V gene, CDR1 is LGHNA and CDR2 is YSLEER. Trimming at V came to 2 bases and at J to 3 bases, leaving 6 bases not matched to a gene. This CDR3 is built from 17 residues.

The chain employs TRBV9 and TRBJ1-2; D is undetermined. This CDR3 comprises 13 residues. Germline CDR1 and CDR2: SGDLS and YYNGEE. Trimming took off 3 bases at V and 4 bases at J, with 10 bases between the two ends. The CDR3 sequence is CASSALEVYGYTF. The CDR3 DNA is TGTGCCAGCAGCGCCTTAGAAGTCTATGGCTACACCTTC.

The chain links TRBV15 to TRBJ2-1; a possible D gene is TRBD2 (5 bases). V was shortened by 0 bases and J by 3 bases, with 12 bases between the two germline ends. Germline CDR1 reads LNHNV; CDR2 reads YYDKDF (reference sequence). There are 16 residues in the CDR3. The DNA for the CDR3 is TGTGCCACCAGCAGAGAAGGCGGGTGGTACTACAATGAGCAGTTCTTC. It codes for CATSREGGWYYNEQFF.

This CDR3 reads CASSYGTGGYNEQFF. Here the CDR3 DNA reads TGTGCCAGCAGCTACGGGACAGGGGGCTACAATGAGCAGTTCTTC. This chain uses TRBV27 with TRBJ2-1; 11 bases are a match to TRBD1. Losses at the gene ends were 6 bases for V and 3 bases for J; bases not matched to a gene: 4. In germline, CDR1 is MNHEY, CDR2 SMNVEV (reference sequence). The CDR3 totals 15 residues.

The chain is built from TRBV11-1 and TRBJ2-5; 10 positions match TRBD2. The junction had 6 bases not matched to a gene; V was cut back by 1 base and J by 1 base. The CDR3 runs to 17 residues. Germline CDR1 is SGHAT and CDR2 is FQDESV (reference sequence). The CDR3 DNA reads as TGTGCCAGCAGCTTAGGGCTAGCGGGAGTGTTCCAAGAGACCCAGTACTTC. This encodes CASSLGLAGVFQETQYF.

The rearrangement uses TRBV7-2 and TRBJ1-2; D is undetermined. Trimming stripped 6 bases from V and 9 bases from J, with 23 bases between. Looked up from germline, CDR1 is SGHTA and CDR2 is FQGNSA. This CDR3 contains 15 residues. For the CDR3, the DNA is TGTGCCAGCAGACCGGTAGTACAGAAAGGTGCCCGCTACACCTTC. It encodes CASRPVVQKGARYTF. Full variable domain (remainder filled in from reference TRBV7-2 and TRBJ1-2): GAGVSQSPSNKVTEKGKDVELRCDPISGHTALYWYRQSLGQGLEFLIYFQGNSAPDKSGLPSDRFSAERTGGSVSTLTIQRTQQEDSAVYLCASRPVVQKGARYTFGSGTRLTVV.

The gene calls are TRBV7-9 and TRBJ2-7; TRBD1 matches at 7 bases. V dropped 5 bases and J dropped 3; count of bases not matched to a gene: 7. The length of the CDR3 is 14 residues. Germline V gene lookup returns CDR1 SEHNR and CDR2 FQNEAQ (reference sequence). The CDR3 nucleotides read TGTGCCAGCAGCCCTTACGGGACAGTCTACGAGCAGTACTTC. As protein: CASSPYGTVYEQYF.

The chain employs TRBV7-9 and TRBJ2-6; 9 bases are shared with TRBD1. CDR3 length equals 16 residues. With V trimmed by 10 bases and J by 4 bases, 11 bases remained unmatched. In germline, CDR1 is SEHNR, CDR2 FQNEAQ (reference sequence). In DNA, the CDR3 is TGTGCCATTACGACCGGACAGGGGAACGGGGCCAACGTCCTGACTTTC. Protein sequence: CAITTGQGNGANVLTF.

The chain combines TRBV2 with TRBJ1-2; tentative D call: TRBD1 (5 bases). This CDR3 is 14 amino acids long. V was trimmed by 4 bases and J by 4 bases, leaving 13 bases between them. CDR1 SNHLY and CDR2 FYNNEI come from the germline V gene. CDR3 DNA: TGTGCCAGCAGTGTTGGCAGGGAAGCCTATGGCTACACCTTC. Protein sequence: CASSVGREAYGYTF. Complete variable domain (other parts from reference TRBV2 and TRBJ1-2): EPEVTQTPSHQVTQMGQEVILRCVPISNHLYFYWYRQILGQKVEFLVSFYNNEISEKSEIFDDQFSVERPDGSNFTLKIRSTKLEDSAMYFCASSVGREAYGYTFGSGTRLTVV.